These 30 T cell receptor beta chains came from one sample sequenced in a study of blood T cell repertoires in COVID-19. Only in-frame clones appear in the TCRdb table, and some are missing; sequencing was by immunoSEQ multiplex PCR. The sample shows approximately 190,000 clones, roughly 84% of them seen only once. Sequencing used peripheral blood. Receptor source: a woman aged 40-49 years who had recovered from COVID-19.

This chain links TRBV9 with TRBJ2-7; D is perhaps TRBD1 (5 bases). Germline loops: CDR1 SGDLS, CDR2 YYNGEE. V lost 0 bases to trimming and J lost 4 bases, with 11 bases between them. The CDR3 extends over 14 amino acids. CDR3 sequence: CASSVAQGSYEQYF. CDR3 bases: TGTGCCAGCAGCGTAGCCCAGGGAAGTTACGAGCAGTACTTC.

The genes are TRBV24-1 and TRBJ1-2, with unresolved D. Germline-derived CDR1 and CDR2 are KGHDR and SFDVKD. The CDR3 extends over 12 amino acids. Trimming pared 9 bases from V and 8 bases from J, leaving 15 bases between. The CDR3: CATQDREKGYTF. The CDR3 bases are TGTGCCACCCAAGACCGGGAGAAGGGCTACACCTTC.

CDR3 in DNA: TGTGCCAGCCGGACGAGACAGGACTCTGGAAACACCATATATTTT. Residues: CASRTRQDSGNTIYF. The rearrangement links TRBV28 to TRBJ1-3, with D perhaps matching TRBD1 (6 bases). CDR1 is MDHEN and CDR2 is SYDVKM in the germline V gene. The CDR3 loop spans 15 amino acids. The V gene lost 8 bases and the J gene lost 0 bases, with 14 bases spanning the gap. Complete variable domain (other parts from reference TRBV28 and TRBJ1-3): DVKVTQSSRYLVKRTGEKVFLECVQDMDHENMFWYRQDPGLGLRLIYFSYDVKMKEKGDIPEGYSVSREKKERFSLILESASTNQTSMYLCASRTRQDSGNTIYFGEGSWLTVV.

This clone was observed a handful of times. The J gene is TRBJ1-1, the V gene TRBV7-3; 8 bases match TRBD1. V shed 4 bases, J shed 1 base, and the junction held 2 bases outside the gene matches. The CDR3 extends over 14 amino acids. CDR1 SGHTA and CDR2 FQGTGA come from the germline V gene. The CDR3 DNA follows: TGTGCCAGCAGCTCCCAGGGGGCGAACACTGAAGCTTTCTTT. It translates to CASSSQGANTEAFF.

This sequence joins TRBV6-5 and TRBJ2-3, with TRBD2 matching over 7 bases. Germline CDR1 reads MNHEY; CDR2 reads SVGAGI. This CDR3 contains 13 residues. With 8 bases clipped from V and 5 bases from J, the junction kept 7 bases outside the gene matches. The CDR3 reads CASQAGEVDTQYF. The DNA of the CDR3 is TGTGCCAGCCAGGCGGGAGAGGTAGATACGCAGTATTTT.

The chain recombines TRBV18 with TRBJ2-1; perhaps TRBD2 as D (6 bases). The CDR3 runs to 15 residues. Germline V gives CDR1 KGHSH, CDR2 LQKENI. V lost 0 bases, J lost 10 bases, and 16 bases lay in between. CDR3: CASSPPPGVSWEQFF. In DNA form, the CDR3 reads TGTGCCAGCTCACCACCGCCGGGGGTTTCGTGGGAGCAGTTCTTC.

The CDR3 here is CASAVRDRDDYGYTF. CDR3 coding DNA: TGTGCCAGCGCCGTCCGGGACAGGGATGACTATGGCTACACCTTC. The J gene is TRBJ1-2, the V gene TRBV4-2, with 9 bases identical to TRBD1. J gave up 3 bases and V 8 bases, and 10 bases lay outside the gene matches. Germline V gene lookup returns CDR1 LGHNA and CDR2 YNFKEQ. CDR3 size: 15 residues.

This chain links TRBV13 with TRBJ2-7, with 7 bases matching TRBD2. The CDR3 consists of 14 residues. Germline-derived CDR1 and CDR2 are PRHDT and FYEKMQ (reference sequence). V lost 1 base to trimming and J lost 2 bases; unmatched junction nucleotides: 2. This CDR3 reads CASSLVGRAYEQYF. The CDR3 DNA sequence: TGTGCCAGCAGCTTAGTAGGGAGGGCCTACGAGCAGTACTTC.

The chain carries TRBV18 and TRBJ2-7, with a possible D match to TRBD2 (6 bases). Germline V gene data show CDR1 as KGHSH and CDR2 as LQKENI. V was pared by 2 bases and J by 4 bases, with 15 bases between. The CDR3 has 15 amino acids. CDR3 protein: CASSPLEDYAYEQYF. The CDR3 DNA follows: TGTGCCAGCTCACCATTGGAGGACTACGCTTACGAGCAGTACTTC.

The genes are TRBV3-1 (or the pseudogene TRBV3-2) and TRBJ1-1, with a tentative D call TRBD1 (5 bases). Per the germline V gene, CDR1 is LGHDT and CDR2 is YNNKEL (reference sequence). V lost 7 bases, J lost 5 bases, and 11 bases lay in between. This CDR3 is 12 amino acids long. This chain's CDR3 is CASKGVPTEAFF. CDR3 nucleotide sequence: TGTGCCAGCAAAGGGGTACCGACTGAAGCTTTCTTT.

V gene TRBV19 combines with J gene TRBJ1-5, with a tentative D call TRBD1 (5 bases). Trimming took off 9 bases at V and 2 bases at J, with 14 bases between the two ends. CDR1 is LNHDA and CDR2 is SQIVND in the germline V gene (reference sequence). This CDR3 is 14 amino acids long. Here the CDR3 DNA reads TGTGCCAGCCAGGTGGGGGGGGGCAATCAGCCCCAGCATTTT. Protein sequence: CASQVGGGNQPQHF.

The chain couples TRBV30 to TRBJ2-4; D is perhaps TRBD1 (5 bases). Germline V lookup: CDR1 GTSNPN, CDR2 SVGIG (reference sequence). The CDR3 loop spans 17 amino acids. Between the trimmed V and J ends, which lost 0 bases and 4 bases, there was a span of 19 bases. The CDR3 DNA reads as TGTGCCTGGAGTGTATTGGGTGCGGTTGGGGCAAAAAACATTCAGTACTTC. This sequence encodes CAWSVLGAVGAKNIQYF.

The chain couples TRBV6-6 to TRBJ1-2; the match to TRBD1 covers 8 bases. The CDR3 has 16 residues. V gave up 2 bases and J gave up 0 bases; unmatched junction bases: 5. Germline loops: CDR1 MNHNY, CDR2 SVGAGI (reference sequence). The CDR3 coding sequence is TGTGCCAGCAGTTACCCGGGACAGGCAACTAACTATGGCTACACCTTC. Translated: CASSYPGQATNYGYTF.

The chain carries TRBV2 and TRBJ2-7; TRBD1 matches 9 bases. With 4 bases clipped from V and 5 bases from J, the junction kept 3 bases outside the gene matches. Germline-derived CDR1 and CDR2 are SNHLY and FYNNEI. The CDR3 consists of 13 residues. The CDR3 region is CASSGDREHEQYF. In nucleotides, the CDR3 is TGTGCCAGCAGTGGGGACAGGGAGCACGAGCAGTACTTC.

This clone was observed a single time. V and J are TRBV24-1 and TRBJ2-1; possible D gene TRBD2, 6 bases. CDR3 length: 15 amino acids. V gave up 4 bases and J gave up 7 bases, with 16 bases separating them. Germline V lookup: CDR1 KGHDR, CDR2 SFDVKD. The CDR3 sequence is CATSEATGTVNEQFF. The CDR3 region has the DNA TGTGCCACCAGTGAAGCAACGGGGACTGTGAATGAGCAGTTCTTC.

The chain links TRBV18 to TRBJ1-5; D is undetermined. The CDR3 loop spans 16 amino acids. Looked up from germline, CDR1 is KGHSH and CDR2 is LQKENI. V lost 1 base to trimming and J lost 0 bases, with 10 bases between them. The CDR3 region is CASSPRTYDSNQPQHF. CDR3 in DNA: TGTGCCAGCTCACCACGAACTTACGATAGCAATCAGCCCCAGCATTTT.

This clone has a single count. This rearrangement joins TRBV18 to TRBJ2-7, with D uncertain. The CDR3 contains 17 residues. Germline CDR1 and CDR2: KGHSH and LQKENI. V was pared by 2 bases and J by 1 base, with 18 bases between. CDR3 nucleotide sequence: TGTGCCAGCTCACCATCGAAGGCCTTTTCGACATCCTACGAGCAGTACTTC. It is translated as CASSPSKAFSTSYEQYF.

The chain is built from TRBV18 and TRBJ2-7; TRBD2 matches at 7 bases. The V gene's germline CDR1 is KGHSH and CDR2 LQKENI. V lost 3 bases, J lost 2 bases, and 7 bases stayed unmatched. CDR3 length: 15 residues. The CDR3: CASSPSSGTTYEQYF. Written as DNA, the CDR3 is TGTGCCAGCTCACCCTCAAGCGGGACTACCTACGAGCAGTACTTC.

The chain combines TRBV7-9 with TRBJ2-1; TRBD2 agrees at 10 bases. The V segment lost 2 bases and the J segment 8 bases; nucleotides outside the gene matches: 3. The CDR3 sequence is 14 residues long. The germline V gene has CDR1 SEHNR and CDR2 FQNEAQ (reference sequence). CDR3 amino acids: CASSLLAGEYEQFF. The CDR3 nucleotides are TGTGCCAGCAGCTTACTAGCGGGAGAATATGAGCAGTTCTTC.

In regard to this clone: Other DNA variants within this sample encode the same CDR3. The chain employs TRBV5-8 and TRBJ1-1; D ambiguous. CDR3 length: 13 residues. The germline V gene encodes CDR1 SGHTS and CDR2 YDEGEE. Trimming cost V 0 bases and J 1 base, with 4 bases left between them. CDR3 residues: CASSLAGNTEAFF. In DNA form, the CDR3 reads TGTGCCAGCAGCTTGGCAGGGAACACTGAAGCTTTCTTT.

This clone was detected once. The chain has TRBV28 and TRBJ1-1, with 7 bases identical to TRBD1. V lost 5 bases to trimming and J lost 0 bases; unmatched junction nucleotides: 6. This CDR3 region has 15 residues. The germline V gene encodes CDR1 MDHEN and CDR2 SYDVKM. CDR3 coding DNA: TGTGCCAGCAGTCCCAGGGGGGTGATGAACACTGAAGCTTTCTTT. Translated: CASSPRGVMNTEAFF.

This rearrangement joins TRBV3-1 (or the pseudogene TRBV3-2) to TRBJ2-7; D might be TRBD1 (5 bases). Trimming shortened V by 0 bases and J by 2 bases, and 11 bases separated the two germline ends. The length of the CDR3 is 15 residues. Germline assignment: CDR1 LGHDT and CDR2 YNNKEL (reference sequence). CDR3 protein: CASSQDPGPPYEQYF. In DNA, the CDR3 is TGTGCCAGCAGCCAAGATCCAGGGCCCCCCTACGAGCAGTACTTC.

V and J are TRBV4-2 and TRBJ2-1, with 15 bases fitting TRBD2. V lost 4 bases, J lost 10 bases, and 8 bases stayed unmatched. Germline CDR1 reads LGHNA; CDR2 reads YNFKEQ. This CDR3 region has 16 residues. The CDR3 region is CASSPGLAGGGREQFF. CDR3 sequence (DNA): TGTGCCAGCAGCCCGGGACTAGCGGGAGGAGGGCGGGAGCAGTTCTTC.

CDR3: CASSFEGAGEKLFF. CDR3 DNA: TGCGCCAGCAGCTTCGAGGGGGCGGGGGAAAAACTGTTTTTT. The chain carries TRBV5-1 and TRBJ1-4; 7 positions agree with TRBD1. The CDR3 loop spans 14 amino acids. After removal of 2 bases from V and 8 bases from J, the junction contained 6 bases not matched to a gene. From germline, CDR1 is SGHRS and CDR2 YFSETQ.

The chain links TRBV5-1 to TRBJ1-6; D not resolved. Looked up from germline, CDR1 is SGHRS and CDR2 is YFSETQ. Deletions cut 5 bases from V and 8 bases from J, with 14 bases between. The CDR3 loop spans 14 amino acids. The CDR3 DNA reads TGCGCCAGCAGGATCTCAGGAGGTGATTCACCCCTCCACTTT. Translating it yields CASRISGGDSPLHF.

The chain employs TRBV12-3 or TRBV12-4 and TRBJ2-6; D ambiguous. Trimming removed 5 bases from V and 13 bases from J, with 12 bases in between. The CDR3 sequence is 12 residues long. This CDR3 reads CASSGSRLVLTF. CDR3 nucleotides: TGTGCCAGCAGTGGGTCCAGGTTAGTCCTGACTTTC.

The chain links TRBV7-7 to TRBJ2-3; weak D call: TRBD2 (6 bases). With 4 bases removed from V and 5 bases from J, the gap between germline ends came to 16 bases. The CDR3 consists of 15 residues. Per the germline V gene, CDR1 is SSHAT and CDR2 is FNYEAQ (reference sequence). The CDR3 sequence is CASSSRGTKGDTQYF. CDR3 coding DNA: TGTGCCAGCAGCTCTCGGGGGACCAAAGGAGATACGCAGTATTTT.

The chain is built from TRBV9 and TRBJ2-3; 10 nucleotides agree with TRBD2. In germline, CDR1 is SGDLS, CDR2 YYNGEE. CDR3 length: 16 residues. V gave up 0 bases and J gave up 1 base; unmatched junction bases: 2. The CDR3 DNA reads as TGTGCCAGCAGCGTAGTGGGGACTAGCGGCACAGATACGCAGTATTTT. This encodes CASSVVGTSGTDTQYF.

The genes are TRBV11-3 and TRBJ1-1; 9 nucleotides match TRBD1. From germline, CDR1 is SGHNT and CDR2 YENEEA. The J segment lost 10 bases and the V segment lost 0 bases, leaving 3 bases of the junction unmatched. The length of the CDR3 is 13 residues. DNA for the CDR3: TGTGCCAGCAGCTTAGACACAGGGGGCTTAGCTTTCTTT. Amino acid sequence: CASSLDTGGLAFF. The full variable domain, completed using reference TRBV11-3 and TRBJ1-1, is EAGVVQSPRYKIIEKKQPVAFWCNPISGHNTLYWYLQNLGQGPELLIRYENEEAVDDSQLPKDRFSAERLKGVDSTLKIQPAELGDSAVYLCASSLDTGGLAFFGQGTRLTVV.

This chain uses TRBV3-1 (or the pseudogene TRBV3-2) with TRBJ2-1, with D possibly being TRBD2 (5 bases). CDR3 size: 13 residues. Looked up from germline, CDR1 is LGHDT and CDR2 is YNNKEL (reference sequence). V was clipped by 5 bases and J by 9 bases, with 14 bases between them. CDR3 amino acids: CASSTRPAGEQFF. The CDR3 DNA sequence: TGTGCCAGCAGCACCCGACCGGCGGGTGAGCAGTTCTTC.